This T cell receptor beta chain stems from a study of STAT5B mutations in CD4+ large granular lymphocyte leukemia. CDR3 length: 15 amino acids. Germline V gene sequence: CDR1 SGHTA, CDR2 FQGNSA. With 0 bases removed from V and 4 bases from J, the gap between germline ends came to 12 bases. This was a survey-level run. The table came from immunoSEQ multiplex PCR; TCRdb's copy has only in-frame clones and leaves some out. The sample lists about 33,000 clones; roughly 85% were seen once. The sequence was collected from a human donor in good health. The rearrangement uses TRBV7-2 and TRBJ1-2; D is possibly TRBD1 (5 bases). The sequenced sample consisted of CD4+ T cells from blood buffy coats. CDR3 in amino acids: CASSLAVTGSYGYTF. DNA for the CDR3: TGTGCCAGCAGCTTAGCGGTTACAGGATCCTATGGCTACACCTTC.